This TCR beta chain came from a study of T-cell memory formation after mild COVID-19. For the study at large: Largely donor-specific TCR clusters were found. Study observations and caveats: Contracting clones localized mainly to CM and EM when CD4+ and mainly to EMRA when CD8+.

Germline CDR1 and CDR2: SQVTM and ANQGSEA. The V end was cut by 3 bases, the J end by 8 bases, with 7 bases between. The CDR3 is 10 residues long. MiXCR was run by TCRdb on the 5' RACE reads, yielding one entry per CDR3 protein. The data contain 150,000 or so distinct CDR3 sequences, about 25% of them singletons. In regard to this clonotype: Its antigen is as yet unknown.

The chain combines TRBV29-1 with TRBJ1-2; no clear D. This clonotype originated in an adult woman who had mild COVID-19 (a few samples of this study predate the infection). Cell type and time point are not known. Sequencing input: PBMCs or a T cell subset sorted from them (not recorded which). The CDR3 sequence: CSVDEGGYTF. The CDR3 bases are TGCAGCGTTGATGAGGGAGGCTACACCTTC.